These 23 T cell receptor beta chains share one sample of origin, sequenced in a study of fetal regulatory T cell absence and autoimmunity. Generated by immunoSEQ multiplex PCR, the TCRdb table keeps only in-frame clones and is missing some. This table holds about 95,000 clones, 60% to 80% found once. The sequenced material came from pancreas tissue. The receptors were gathered from a male donor with IPEX syndrome.

Of note for this clone: The identical CDR3 is also encoded by other nucleotide sequences in the sample. The chain uses TRBV5-1 and TRBJ1-2; TRBD1 aligns across 7 bases. The V and J ends lost 1 base and 3 bases, in that order; junction bases with no gene match: 0. In germline, CDR1 is SGHRS, CDR2 YFSETQ. The CDR3 runs to 13 residues. CDR3 residues: CASSLTGDYGYTF. In DNA, the CDR3 is TGCGCCAGCAGCTTGACAGGGGACTATGGCTACACCTTC.

This clone was detected only once. CDR3 residues: CASSLKGGGADTQYF. Written as DNA, the CDR3 is TGCGCCAGCAGCCTTAAGGGCGGGGGGGCAGATACGCAGTATTTT. This chain uses TRBV4-3 with TRBJ2-3; 9 nucleotides align to TRBD2. The CDR3 totals 15 residues. The V segment lost 4 bases and the J segment 4 bases; nucleotides outside the gene matches: 6. Germline CDR1 reads LGHNA; CDR2 reads YSLEER.

The chain joins TRBV2 to TRBJ2-2; 7 nucleotides match TRBD2. Per the germline V gene, CDR1 is SNHLY and CDR2 is FYNNEI. V lost 6 bases to trimming and J lost 6 bases; unmatched junction nucleotides: 7. The CDR3 consists of 14 residues. In DNA, the CDR3 is TGTGCCAGCAGCCAACGGGGGGTCGCCGGGGAGCTGTTTTTT. It codes for CASSQRGVAGELFF.

The count of this clone is one. The V call is TRBV18, the J call TRBJ1-5; D may be TRBD1 (5 bases). Trimming stripped 10 bases from V and 2 bases from J, with 12 bases between. Germline CDR1 is KGHSH and CDR2 is LQKENI. This CDR3 has 13 amino acids. The CDR3 reads CATTQARNQPQHF. Here the CDR3 DNA reads TGTGCCACCACACAGGCCCGCAATCAGCCCCAGCATTTT.

This clone was seen a single time. The chain has TRBV6-1 and TRBJ1-2; D gene unclear. CDR3 size: 11 residues. Germline CDR1 MNHNS, CDR2 SASEGT. Trimming pared 3 bases from V and 4 bases from J, leaving 3 bases between. As DNA, the CDR3 is TGTGCCAGCAGTGAGGGCTATGGCTACACCTTC. Translation gives CASSEGYGYTF.

V and J are TRBV7-2 and TRBJ2-3; D is unclear. The CDR3 is 12 residues long. V was clipped by 6 bases and J by 4 bases, with 8 bases between them. Germline V gene lookup returns CDR1 SGHTA and CDR2 FQGNSA. The CDR3 sequence: CASSYDPDTQYF. In DNA form, the CDR3 reads TGTGCCAGCAGTTACGACCCAGATACGCAGTATTTT.

The chain couples TRBV10-2 to TRBJ2-7; 10 nucleotides align to TRBD2. The CDR3 is 14 residues long. The trim removed 4 bases at V and 3 bases at J, leaving 3 bases unmatched. Germline V gives CDR1 WSHSY, CDR2 SAAADI. DNA of the CDR3: TGCGCCAGCAGTGGACTAGCGGGTAACTACGAGCAGTACTTC. Translation gives CASSGLAGNYEQYF.

The V call is TRBV5-4, the J call TRBJ1-2; a weak D match, TRBD1 (5 bases). This CDR3 spans 12 amino acids. Trimming left V 6 bases short and J 5 bases short, with 11 bases between. CDR1 is SGHNT, CDR2 YYREEE, per germline (reference sequence). The CDR3 sequence is CASKIDSYGYTF. Here the CDR3 DNA reads TGTGCCAGCAAAATTGACAGTTATGGCTACACCTTC.

The rearrangement links TRBV15 to TRBJ2-1; D is undetermined. Germline values: CDR1 LNHNV, CDR2 YYDKDF (reference sequence). V was cut by 5 bases and J by 7 bases, with 6 bases left in between. CDR3 size: 11 residues. The CDR3 here is CATSRENEQFF. For the CDR3, the DNA is TGTGCCACCAGCCGTGAGAATGAGCAGTTCTTC.

The table lists this clone with a count of one. The chain couples TRBV5-1 to TRBJ2-7; 13 bases are a match to TRBD2. There are 17 residues in the CDR3. Germline CDR1 and CDR2: SGHRS and YFSETQ. V was clipped by 4 bases and J by 4 bases; unmatched bases: 11. The CDR3 DNA reads as TGCGCCAGCAGCCGACGGACTAGCGGGAGAAACCTGTACGAGCAGTACTTC. Translation gives CASSRRTSGRNLYEQYF. Supplemented by reference TRBV5-1 and TRBJ2-7, the full variable domain reads KAGVTQTPRYLIKTRGQQVTLSCSPISGHRSVSWYQQTPGQGLQFLFEYFSETQRNKGNFPGRFSGRQFSNSRSEMNVSTLELGDSALYLCASSRRTSGRNLYEQYFGPGTRLTVT.

The chain uses TRBV4-1 and TRBJ2-5, with D maybe TRBD1 (6 bases). Germline V CDR1 and CDR2: MGHRA, YSYEKL. The CDR3 length is 16 residues. The germline V and J ends were trimmed by 4 bases and 1 base, with 16 bases remaining between them. The CDR3 coding sequence is TGCGCCAGCAGCCTAAGGCCCGACAGGTTCCAAGAGACCCAGTACTTC. Amino acids: CASSLRPDRFQETQYF.

This chain links TRBV5-4 with TRBJ2-4; D might be TRBD1 or TRBD2, each matching 5 bases. V was pared by 0 bases and J by 7 bases, with 5 bases between. CDR1 and CDR2 (germline): SGHNT, YYREEE (reference sequence). The CDR3 is made up of 12 amino acids. CDR3 sequence: CASSLGGNIQYF. The CDR3, as DNA: TGTGCCAGCAGCTTGGGGGGGAACATTCAGTACTTC. Full variable domain (rest looked up from reference TRBV5-4 and TRBJ2-4): ETGVTQSPTHLIKTRGQQVTLRCSSQSGHNTVSWYQQALGQGPQFIFQYYREEENGRGNFPPRFSGLQFPNYSSELNVNALELDDSALYLCASSLGGNIQYFGAGTRLSVL.

The table lists this clone with a few counts. J is TRBJ2-7 and V is TRBV4-1, with D unclear. Trimming left V 5 bases short and J 0 bases short, with 14 bases between. From germline, CDR1 is MGHRA and CDR2 YSYEKL. The CDR3 is 15 amino acids. The CDR3 sequence is CASSIVKSSSYEQYF. CDR3 sequence (DNA): TGCGCCAGCAGCATAGTTAAATCCTCCTCCTACGAGCAGTACTTC.

The table lists this clone with a count of one. The chain couples TRBV18 to TRBJ2-7, with D unresolved. Trimming shortened V by 5 bases and J by 2 bases, and 10 bases separated the two germline ends. Germline V CDR1 and CDR2: KGHSH, LQKENI. This CDR3 is built from 13 residues. The CDR3 bases are TGTGCCAGCTCATCTACAGACACCTACGAGCAGTACTTC. Encoded protein: CASSSTDTYEQYF.

The J gene is TRBJ2-7, the V gene TRBV5-1; TRBD1 is a possible D gene (5 bases). This CDR3 has 14 residues. V lost 3 bases and J lost 7, with 17 bases in between. Germline values: CDR1 SGHRS, CDR2 YFSETQ. CDR3 amino acids: CASSSTDTSREQYF. The CDR3 coding sequence is TGCGCCAGCAGCTCAACGGACACCTCTCGGGAGCAGTACTTC.

V and J are TRBV7-2 and TRBJ2-1; weak D call: TRBD2 (6 bases). The CDR3 extends over 13 amino acids. Germline lookup yields CDR1 SGHTA and CDR2 FQGNSA. V was clipped by 4 bases and J by 3 bases, with 7 bases between them. CDR3 sequence reads: CASSWGVYNEQFF. CDR3 DNA sequence: TGTGCCAGCAGCTGGGGGGTCTACAATGAGCAGTTCTTC.

The chain recombines TRBV10-3 with TRBJ1-1, with no clear D. This CDR3 spans 11 amino acids. The germline V and J ends were trimmed by 3 bases and 5 bases, with 4 bases remaining between them. Per the germline V gene, CDR1 is ENHRY and CDR2 is SYGVKD. The CDR3 bases are TGTGCCATCAGTGATTGGACTGAAGCTTTCTTT. Translated, it gives CAISDWTEAFF.

This clone was seen many times. J is TRBJ1-1 and V is TRBV27, with D unresolved. Germline-derived CDR1 and CDR2 are MNHEY and SMNVEV (reference sequence). Trimming pared 3 bases from V and 0 bases from J, leaving 2 bases between. The CDR3 has 12 residues. The CDR3 sequence is CASSFMNTEAFF. The CDR3 nucleotides are TGTGCCAGCAGTTTCATGAACACTGAAGCTTTCTTT.

The chain is built from TRBV9 and TRBJ2-3; no reliable D call. V was shortened by 1 base and J by 3 bases, with 21 bases between the two germline ends. Germline V gives CDR1 SGDLS, CDR2 YYNGEE. The CDR3 spans 18 residues. DNA of the CDR3: TGTGCCAGCAGCGTATCCCCTAATACTCAGGATTATACAGATACGCAGTATTTT. This codes for CASSVSPNTQDYTDTQYF.

As for this clone: This may be a read error, as it is one base from a much larger clone. The J gene is TRBJ1-4, the V gene TRBV2; TRBD1 aligns across 10 bases. Losses at the gene ends were 6 bases for V and 5 bases for J; bases not matched to a gene: 3. Per germline, CDR1 SNHLY and CDR2 FYNNEI. The CDR3 is made up of 14 amino acids. DNA of the CDR3: TGTGCCAGCAGGCCGGGACAGGGGAATGAAAAACTGTTTTTT. This translates into CASRPGQGNEKLFF.

The chain combines TRBV11-3 with TRBJ2-3; 9 bases are a match to TRBD2. J was trimmed by 7 bases and V by 8 bases; bases with no gene match: 10. Germline CDR1 SGHNT, CDR2 YENEEA. CDR3 length: 14 residues. CDR3 amino acids: CASEEAGGQNTQYF. CDR3 nucleotide sequence: TGTGCCAGCGAAGAGGCGGGGGGGCAAAATACGCAGTATTTT.

Comment on this clone: Additional DNA sequences in this sample encode the identical CDR3. CDR3 DNA: TGTGCCTGGAGTCCCGGGACAGGGTACGAGCAGTACTTC. This translates into CAWSPGTGYEQYF. The chain is built from TRBV30 and TRBJ2-7; 9 bases align to TRBD1. CDR3 length: 13 residues. V gave up 2 bases and J gave up 4 bases; unmatched junction bases: 3. Germline V CDR1 and CDR2: GTSNPN, SVGIG (reference sequence).

This clone was picked up a small number of times. Within the sample, other DNA sequences also encode this same CDR3. The chain employs TRBV6-5 and TRBJ1-3; D is uncertain. This CDR3 contains 14 residues. CDR1 and CDR2 from the germline V gene are MNHEY and SVGAGI. V lost 0 bases to trimming and J lost 0 bases, with 3 bases between them. The CDR3 sequence: CASSYSGSGNTIYF. As DNA, the CDR3 is TGTGCCAGCAGTTACTCGGGCTCTGGAAACACCATATATTTT.